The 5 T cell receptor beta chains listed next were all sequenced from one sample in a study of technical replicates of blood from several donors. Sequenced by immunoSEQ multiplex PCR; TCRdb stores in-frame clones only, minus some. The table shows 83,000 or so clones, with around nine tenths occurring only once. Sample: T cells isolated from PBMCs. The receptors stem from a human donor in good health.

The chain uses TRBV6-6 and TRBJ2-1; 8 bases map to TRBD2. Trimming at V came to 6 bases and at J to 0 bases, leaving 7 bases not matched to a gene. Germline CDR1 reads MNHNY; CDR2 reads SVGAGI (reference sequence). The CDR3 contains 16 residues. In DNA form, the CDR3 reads TGTGCCAGCAGACGAAGCGGGAGAAACTCCTACAATGAGCAGTTCTTC. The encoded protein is CASRRSGRNSYNEQFF.

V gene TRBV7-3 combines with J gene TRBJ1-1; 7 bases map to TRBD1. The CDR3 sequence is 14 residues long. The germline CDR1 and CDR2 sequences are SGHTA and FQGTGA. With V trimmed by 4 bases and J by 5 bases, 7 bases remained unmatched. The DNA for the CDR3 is TGTGCCAGCAGCTCCCCGGGACAGAAAACTGAAGCTTTCTTT. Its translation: CASSSPGQKTEAFF. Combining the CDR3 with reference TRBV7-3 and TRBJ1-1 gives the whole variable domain GAGVSQTPSNKVTEKGKYVELRCDPISGHTALYWYRQSLGQGPEFLIYFQGTGAADDSGLPNDRFFAVRPEGSVSTLKIQRTERGDSAVYLCASSSPGQKTEAFFGQGTRLTVV.

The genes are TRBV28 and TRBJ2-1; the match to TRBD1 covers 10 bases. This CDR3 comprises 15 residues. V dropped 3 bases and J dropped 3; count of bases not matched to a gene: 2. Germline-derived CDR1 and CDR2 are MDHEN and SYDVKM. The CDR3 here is CASSFGTGVYNEQFF. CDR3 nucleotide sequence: TGTGCCAGCAGTTTCGGGACAGGGGTCTACAATGAGCAGTTCTTC.

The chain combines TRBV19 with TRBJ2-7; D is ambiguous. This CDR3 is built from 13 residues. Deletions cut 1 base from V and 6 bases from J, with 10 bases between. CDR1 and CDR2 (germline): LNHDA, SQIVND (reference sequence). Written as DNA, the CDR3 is TGTGCCAGTAGTATAGGCACGCTCGGCGAGCAGTACTTC. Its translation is CASSIGTLGEQYF. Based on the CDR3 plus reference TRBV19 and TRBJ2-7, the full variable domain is DGGITQSPKYLFRKEGQNVTLSCEQNLNHDAMYWYRQDPGQGLRLIYYSQIVNDFQKGDIAEGYSVSREKKESFPLTVTSAQKNPTAFYLCASSIGTLGEQYFGPGTRLTVT.

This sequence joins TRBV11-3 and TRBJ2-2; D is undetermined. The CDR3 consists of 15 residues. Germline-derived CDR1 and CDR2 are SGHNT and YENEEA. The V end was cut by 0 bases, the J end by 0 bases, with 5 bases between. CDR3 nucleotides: TGTGCCAGCAGCTTAGATGAGGCGAACACCGGGGAGCTGTTTTTT. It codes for CASSLDEANTGELFF.